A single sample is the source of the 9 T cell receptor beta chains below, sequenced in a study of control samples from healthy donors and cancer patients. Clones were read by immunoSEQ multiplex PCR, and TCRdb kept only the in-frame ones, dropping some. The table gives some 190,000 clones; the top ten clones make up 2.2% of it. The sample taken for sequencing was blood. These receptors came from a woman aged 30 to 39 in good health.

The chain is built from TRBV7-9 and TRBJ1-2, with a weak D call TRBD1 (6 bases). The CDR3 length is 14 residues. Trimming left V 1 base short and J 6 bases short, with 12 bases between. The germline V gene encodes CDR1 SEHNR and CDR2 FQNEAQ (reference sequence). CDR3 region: CASSLELSGDGYTF. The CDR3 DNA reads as TGTGCCAGCAGCTTAGAGTTGTCAGGGGATGGCTACACCTTC. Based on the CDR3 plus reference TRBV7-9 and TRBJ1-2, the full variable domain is DTGVSQNPRHKITKRGQNVTFRCDPISEHNRLYWYRQTLGQGPEFLTYFQNEAQLEKSRLLSDRFSAERPKGSFSTLEIQRTEQGDSAMYLCASSLELSGDGYTFGSGTRLTVV.

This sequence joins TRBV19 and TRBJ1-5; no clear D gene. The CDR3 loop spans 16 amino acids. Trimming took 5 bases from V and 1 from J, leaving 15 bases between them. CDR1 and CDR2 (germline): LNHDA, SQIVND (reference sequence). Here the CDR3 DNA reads TGTGCCAGTAGTGGAACGCGGCAGGCCAGCAATCAGCCCCAGCATTTT. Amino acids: CASSGTRQASNQPQHF.

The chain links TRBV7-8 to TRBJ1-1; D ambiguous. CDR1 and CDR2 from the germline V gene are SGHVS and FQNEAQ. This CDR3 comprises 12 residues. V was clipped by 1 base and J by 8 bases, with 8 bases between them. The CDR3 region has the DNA TGTGCCAGCAGCTTAGTAGGTCCAGAAGCTTTCTTT. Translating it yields CASSLVGPEAFF.

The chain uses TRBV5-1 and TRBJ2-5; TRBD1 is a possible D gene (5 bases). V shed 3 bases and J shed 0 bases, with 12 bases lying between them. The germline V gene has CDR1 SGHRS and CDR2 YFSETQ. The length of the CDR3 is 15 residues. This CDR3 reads CASSYRQINQETQYF. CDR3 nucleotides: TGCGCCAGCAGCTACCGACAGATTAACCAAGAGACCCAGTACTTC.

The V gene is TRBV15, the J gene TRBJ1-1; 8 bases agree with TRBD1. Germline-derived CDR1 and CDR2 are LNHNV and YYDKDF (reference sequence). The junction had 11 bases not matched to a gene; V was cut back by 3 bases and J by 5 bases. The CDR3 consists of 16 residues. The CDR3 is CATSSMDRVSWTEAFF. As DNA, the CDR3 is TGTGCCACCAGCAGCATGGACAGGGTTTCGTGGACTGAAGCTTTCTTT.

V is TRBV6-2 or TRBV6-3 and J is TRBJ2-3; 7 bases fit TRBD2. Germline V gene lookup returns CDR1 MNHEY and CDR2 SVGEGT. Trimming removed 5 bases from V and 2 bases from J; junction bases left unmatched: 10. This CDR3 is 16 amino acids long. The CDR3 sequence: CASSTYQAGNTDTQYF. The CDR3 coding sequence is TGTGCCAGCAGTACTTACCAAGCGGGGAACACAGATACGCAGTATTTT.

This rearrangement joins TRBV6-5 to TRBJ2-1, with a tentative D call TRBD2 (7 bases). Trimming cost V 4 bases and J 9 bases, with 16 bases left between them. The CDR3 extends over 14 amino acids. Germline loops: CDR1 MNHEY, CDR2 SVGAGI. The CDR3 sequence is CASSSRRGAGEQFF. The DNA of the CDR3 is TGTGCCAGCAGTTCCCGTCGGGGGGCAGGTGAGCAGTTCTTC.

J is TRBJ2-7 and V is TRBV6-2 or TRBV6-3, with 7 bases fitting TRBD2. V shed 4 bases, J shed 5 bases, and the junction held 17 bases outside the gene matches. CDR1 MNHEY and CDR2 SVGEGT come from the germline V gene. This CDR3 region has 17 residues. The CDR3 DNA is TGTGCCAGCAGTTCCTTTATGAAAAGCGGGGTTCTGAACGAGCAGTACTTC. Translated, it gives CASSSFMKSGVLNEQYF.

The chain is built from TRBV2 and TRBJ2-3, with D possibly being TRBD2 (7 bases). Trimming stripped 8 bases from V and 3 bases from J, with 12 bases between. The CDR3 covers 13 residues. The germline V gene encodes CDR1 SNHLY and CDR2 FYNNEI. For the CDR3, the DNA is TGTGCCAGCCTAGGGGGGGGGACAGATACGCAGTATTTT. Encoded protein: CASLGGGTDTQYF.